A selection of T cell receptor beta chains follows, all from one sample in a study of CXCR3-negative and CXCR3-positive naive CD8 T cells. TCRdb re-called the 5' RACE reads; one entry per CDR3 protein, DNA not given. This repertoire includes around 88,000 distinct CDR3 sequences. Sample: naive CXCR3+ CD8+ T cells from blood. Receptors were obtained from a human donor in good health. Some clones in this sample may be carry-over from other donors' samples. CDR3s include the opening cysteine and the closing phenylalanine or tryptophan. Fields, in order: J gene, V gene, CDR3 protein.

TRBJ2-1,TRBV6-5,CASSSPTSGANEQFF
TRBJ2-2,TRBV29-1,CSVEEGLTGELFF
TRBJ1-1,TRBV10-3,CAIGPWDRGDTEAFF
TRBJ1-6,TRBV14,CASSPESGAGSPLHF
TRBJ2-5,TRBV12-3/TRBV12-4,CASSLLGRAETQYF
TRBJ2-7,TRBV7-2,CASSLSLALHEQYF
TRBJ2-1,TRBV19,CASSLSGTLHEQFF
TRBJ2-7,TRBV7-9,CASSSPRVGVPYEQYF
TRBJ2-7,TRBV28,CASSLNGYEQYF
TRBJ1-1,TRBV27,CASSLGGLNTEAFF
TRBJ1-1,TRBV7-2,CASSLNGYTEACF
TRBJ2-1,TRBV5-1,CASSLTGYEQFF
TRBJ1-4,TRBV7-9,CASSRGIGGEKLFF
TRBJ2-5,TRBV20-1,CSASRTSGVTQETQYF
TRBJ2-7,TRBV29-1,CSVQRGDYEQYF
TRBJ2-1,TRBV4-1,CASSQDLRVALYEQFF
TRBJ2-1,TRBV7-3,CASSLGLHRDNEQFF
TRBJ1-1,TRBV6-2/TRBV6-3,CASSRDLTGQAFF
TRBJ2-3,TRBV29-1,CSLWTGSTDTQYF
TRBJ2-1,TRBV19,CASSIAGGSEQFF
TRBJ2-1,TRBV29-1,CSVVTLAANEQFF
TRBJ2-2,TRBV5-6,CASISGGPNTGELFF
TRBJ2-7,TRBV4-2,CASSQPVGLAAYEQYF
TRBJ1-1,TRBV29-1,CSVEETAMGGHTEAFF
TRBJ2-1,TRBV7-6,CASSLGVPGNEQFF
TRBJ1-5,TRBV3-1,CASSQTGAGGNSNQPQHF
TRBJ2-1,TRBV7-2,CASSSGQGPWNEQFF
TRBJ1-3,TRBV10-3,CAIEDFDSGNTIYF
TRBJ1-2,TRBV21-1,CASSQGERDCHLALYGYTF
TRBJ2-1,TRBV7-2,CASSGSSGGALWNPDNEQFF
TRBJ2-7,TRBV29-1,CSVEDGGLSSYEQYF
TRBJ2-3,TRBV29-1,CSVEWGNRGTDTQYF
TRBJ2-2,TRBV7-2,CASSIWGVTGELFF
TRBJ2-4,TRBV12-3/TRBV12-4,CASSLVGLENIQYF
TRBJ2-3,TRBV4-2,CASSQIPDGADTQYF
TRBJ1-5,TRBV29-1,CSVAGTGFGQPQHF
TRBJ1-1,TRBV6-2/TRBV6-3,CASNSRASGTEAFF
TRBJ2-7,TRBV6-6,CASSYFLTGYEQYF
TRBJ2-3,TRBV3-1,CASSQDVAGLTRTDTQYF
TRBJ2-3,TRBV27,CASRPRSASTDTQYF
TRBJ2-5,TRBV27,CASSSGGGAGETQYF
TRBJ2-1,TRBV7-6,CASSSGSPEQFF
TRBJ2-7,TRBV19,CASSPIEASTSGKAYEQYF
TRBJ2-5,TRBV6-2/TRBV6-3,CASREWGLGQTQYF
TRBJ2-1,TRBV11-2,CASSLEQGFLNEQFF
TRBJ2-1,TRBV5-1,CASSLLTRADNEQFF
TRBJ2-1,TRBV20-1,CSARWDTENEQFF
TRBJ2-7,TRBV7-9,CASSPWTSYEQYF
TRBJ1-2,TRBV20-1,CSARDGRDRNYGYTF
TRBJ2-7,TRBV28,CASSPQGPSSYEQYF
TRBJ2-7,TRBV7-8,CASSLGRGQETYEQYF
TRBJ2-1,TRBV9,CASSVDLFTGSSYNEQFF